The rows below give T cell receptor beta chains drawn from one sample of a study of CD8+CD57+ T cells in acquired aplastic anemia. MiXCR was run by TCRdb on the reads, yielding one entry per CDR3 protein. The table lists 150,000 or so distinct CDR3 sequences, less than 60% of them singletons, with more than 0.85% in the top ten. Sample: sorted CD4+, CD8+, or CD8+CD57+ T cells (not recorded which) from PBMCs. The receptors shown here come from a human donor with aplastic anemia. CDR3s include the opening cysteine and the closing phenylalanine or tryptophan. Each record gives: J gene, V gene, D gene, clone size, CDR3 DNA, CDR3 protein. D genes are given only for firm matches. The size of a clone is reported for some rows only, either as once, few or many, or as a class for expanded clones.

TRBJ2-5	TRBV24-1	TRBD1	-	TGTGCCACCAGTGATTGGAACAGGGGTGAGACCCAGTACTTC	CATSDWNRGETQYF
TRBJ1-1	TRBV12-3/TRBV12-4	-	many	TGTGCCAGCACCCCGTCCCATCATGGGGCTTTCTTT	CASTPSHHGAFF
TRBJ2-6	TRBV11-2	TRBD2	once	TGTGCCAGCAGCTCTACCTATAGCGGGGAGAGCTCTGGGGCCAACGTCCTGACTTTC	CASSSTYSGESSGANVLTF
TRBJ2-7	TRBV2	TRBD1	-	TGTGCCAGCACCCCGGGACAGGGGATCCACGAGCAGTACTTC	CASTPGQGIHEQYF
TRBJ2-7	TRBV11-3	TRBD1	-	TGTGCCAGCAGTATAGGACAGGGGAAGAGGTACTTC	CASSIGQGKRYF
TRBJ2-3	TRBV11-1	TRBD2	-	TGTGCCAGCAGCAATAGCCGTGAGCGGGGAAGGGCTACGCAGTATTTT	CASSNSRERGRATQYF
TRBJ2-2	TRBV27	TRBD2	-	TGTGCCAGCACCGGGACTAGAATCACCGGGGAGCTGTTTTTT	CASTGTRITGELFF
TRBJ2-2	TRBV20-1	TRBD2	-	TGCAGTGCTAGCGGCGGGGGGGCGAGCACCGGGGAGCTGTTTTTT	CSASGGGASTGELFF
TRBJ2-7	TRBV7-2	TRBD2	many	TGTGCCAGCAGCTTAGTGGCGGGGGGCGAGCAGTACTTC	CASSLVAGGEQYF
TRBJ2-7	TRBV7-8	TRBD2	-	TGCGCCAGCAGCCCTGAACCGGGACTAGCCTACGAGCAGTACTTC	CASSPEPGLAYEQYF
TRBJ2-3	TRBV19	TRBD2	-	TGTGCCAGTAGACTAGCGGGGGGGCTGGGCACAGATACGCAGTATTTT	CASRLAGGLGTDTQYF
TRBJ1-2	TRBV20-1	-	many	TGCAGTGCCGTGGGGCAGCGAAACTATGGCTACACCTTC	CSAVGQRNYGYTF
TRBJ2-7	TRBV7-2	-	-	TGTGCCAGCAGCTTAGTCCAGGCTTACGAGCAGTACTTC	CASSLVQAYEQYF
TRBJ2-5	TRBV2	-	-	TGTGCCAGCAGGTTAGCGAGGGGCCAAGAGACCCAGGACTTC	CASRLARGQETQDF
TRBJ1-1	TRBV12-3/TRBV12-4	TRBD1	many	TGTGCCAGCAGCCCAGGGACAGGGGACACTGAAGCTTTCTTT	CASSPGTGDTEAFF
TRBJ1-1	TRBV6-1	-	many	TGTGCCAGCAGTGAGGGGAGGCGGGGAGCTTTCTTT	CASSEGRRGAFF
TRBJ2-7	TRBV7-9	TRBD1	-	TGTGCCAGCAGCGCGGGACAGGGGACAGGGGGCTCCTACGAGCAGTACTTC	CASSAGQGTGGSYEQYF
TRBJ1-1	TRBV20-1	-	-	TGCAGTGCTAACAGAGTGAACACTGAAGCTTTCTTT	CSANRVNTEAFF
TRBJ1-1	TRBV12-3/TRBV12-4	-	many	TGTGCCAGCAGCCGTCCGGGGCCGGAAGCTTTCTTT	CASSRPGPEAFF
TRBJ2-7	TRBV20-1	-	-	TGCAGTGCTAGAAGGGGGGATCTTACGGACGAGCAGTACTTC	CSARRGDLTDEQYF
TRBJ2-7	TRBV2	TRBD1	once	TGTGCCAGCAGTGAACAGCCGGGACAGGGAGACTACGAGCAGTACTTC	CASSEQPGQGDYEQYF
TRBJ1-1	TRBV20-1	-	-	TGCAGTGCTAGGGATCCCAGGGTAGACACTGAAGCTTTCTTT	CSARDPRVDTEAFF
TRBJ2-5	TRBV20-1	-	-	TGCAGTGCTACGGGGACGGCCGAGACCCAGTACTTC	CSATGTAETQYF
TRBJ1-1	TRBV28	-	-	TGTGCCAGCAGTCGTGCGACAGGCCTGAACACTGAAGCTTTCTTT	CASSRATGLNTEAFF